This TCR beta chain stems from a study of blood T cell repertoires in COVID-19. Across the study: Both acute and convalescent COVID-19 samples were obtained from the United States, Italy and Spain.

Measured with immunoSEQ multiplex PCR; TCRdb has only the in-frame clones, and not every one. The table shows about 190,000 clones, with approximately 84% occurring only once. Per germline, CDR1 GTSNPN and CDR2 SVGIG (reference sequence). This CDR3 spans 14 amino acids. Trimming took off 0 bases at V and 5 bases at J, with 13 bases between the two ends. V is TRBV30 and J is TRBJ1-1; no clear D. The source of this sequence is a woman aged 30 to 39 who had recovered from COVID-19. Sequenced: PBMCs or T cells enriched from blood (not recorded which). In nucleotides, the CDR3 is TGTGCCTGGAGTGTATCGGGGAGAATGACTGAAGCTTTCTTT. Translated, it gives CAWSVSGRMTEAFF.